This record looks at one TCR beta chain sequence and its context. Antigen specificity is unknown. The sample originates from a study of cytomegalovirus exposure and HLA in healthy donors. Study-level findings and limits: Roughly 170 TCR beta chains were listed as cytomegalovirus-associated. Across donors, sequencing depth was assumed by presence/absence analyses to be roughly uniform. Excluded were some V segments that proved indistinguishable, including TRBV6-2 and TRBV6-3.

The PCR was carried out with 60 Vbeta primers and 13 Jbeta primers. Method: immunoSEQ multiplex PCR; TCRdb's copy keeps in-frame clones and lacks some. The table has more than 100,000 clones, around 78% seen once. CDR3 length: 14 amino acids. V trimming: 2 bases; J trimming: 8 bases; junction bases outside the gene matches: 6. Germline assignment: CDR1 SGHAT and CDR2 FQNNGV. V gene TRBV11-2 combines with J gene TRBJ1-2, with 9 bases lining up with TRBD1. Sequencing was carried out using PBMCs. This receptor was obtained from a female donor in good health and CMV-seropositive. The CDR3 DNA reads as TGTGCCAGCAGCTTATTACAGGGGGCGCCCGGCTACACCTTC. It translates to CASSLLQGAPGYTF.